This T cell receptor beta chain was sequenced in a study of regulatory T cells in long-lasting Graves disease. Documented time point: newly diagnosed GD, antithyroid drugs for less than 3 months. PBMCs were the source of the RNA used for TCR sequencing. Trimming shortened V by 6 bases and J by 9 bases, and 15 bases separated the two germline ends. This CDR3 is 13 amino acids long. In its sample, this clonotype was seen a few times. In building TCR beta libraries, iRepertoire HTBI primers were used together with Arm-PCR of CDR3 regions. TCRdb reanalysed the multiplex PCR reads using MiXCR and keeps one entry per CDR3 protein. The table shows some 350,000 distinct CDR3 sequences, with 15% to 20% occurring only once. The same specimen was also included in a second study, on T cells in Graves' hyperthyroidism and ophthalmopathy.

This TCR derives from a woman under 30 with Graves disease. J is TRBJ2-1 and V is TRBV12-3 or TRBV12-4; a possible D gene is TRBD1 (5 bases). The input for sequencing was peripheral blood mononuclear cells (PBMCs), taken at new diagnosis, from a patient treated with antithyroid drugs. In DNA, the CDR3 is TGTGCCAGCAGCCTCTCGGCAGGGTTTGAGCAGTTCTTC. It codes for CASSLSAGFEQFF.